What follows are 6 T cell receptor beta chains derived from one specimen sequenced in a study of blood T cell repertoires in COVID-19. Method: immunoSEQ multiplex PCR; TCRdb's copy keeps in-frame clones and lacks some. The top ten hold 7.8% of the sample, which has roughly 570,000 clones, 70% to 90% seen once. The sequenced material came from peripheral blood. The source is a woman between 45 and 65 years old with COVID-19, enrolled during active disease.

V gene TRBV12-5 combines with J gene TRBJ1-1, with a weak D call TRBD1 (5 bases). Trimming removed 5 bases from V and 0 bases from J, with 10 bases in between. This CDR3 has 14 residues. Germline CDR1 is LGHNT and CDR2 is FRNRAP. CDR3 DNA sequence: TGTGCTAGTGGTGTAGACAGACTGAACACTGAAGCTTTCTTT. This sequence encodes CASGVDRLNTEAFF.

The CDR3 loop reads CASSSVLSDEKLFF. Here the CDR3 DNA reads TGTGCCAGCAGTTCAGTGTTGTCAGATGAAAAACTGTTTTTT. V gene TRBV27 combines with J gene TRBJ1-4, with D unresolved. Germline V lookup: CDR1 MNHEY, CDR2 SMNVEV (reference sequence). V lost 4 bases, J lost 6 bases, and 12 bases lay in between. CDR3 length: 14 amino acids.

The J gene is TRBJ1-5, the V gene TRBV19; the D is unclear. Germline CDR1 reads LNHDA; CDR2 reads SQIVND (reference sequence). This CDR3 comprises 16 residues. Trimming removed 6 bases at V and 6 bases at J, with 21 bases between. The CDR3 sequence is CASRVAGKGRGQPQHF. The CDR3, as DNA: TGTGCCAGTAGGGTGGCGGGTAAGGGAAGAGGTCAGCCCCAGCATTTT.

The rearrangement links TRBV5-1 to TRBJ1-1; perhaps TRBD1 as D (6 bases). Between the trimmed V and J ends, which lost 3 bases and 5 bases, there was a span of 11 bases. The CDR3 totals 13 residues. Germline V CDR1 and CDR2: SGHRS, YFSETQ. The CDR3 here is CASSWEGGTEAFF. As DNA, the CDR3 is TGCGCCAGCAGCTGGGAGGGGGGAACTGAAGCTTTCTTT.

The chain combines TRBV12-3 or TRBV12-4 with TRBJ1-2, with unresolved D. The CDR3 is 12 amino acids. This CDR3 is CATRADGYGYTF. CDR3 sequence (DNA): TGTGCGACCCGAGCGGACGGGTACGGCTACACCTTC.

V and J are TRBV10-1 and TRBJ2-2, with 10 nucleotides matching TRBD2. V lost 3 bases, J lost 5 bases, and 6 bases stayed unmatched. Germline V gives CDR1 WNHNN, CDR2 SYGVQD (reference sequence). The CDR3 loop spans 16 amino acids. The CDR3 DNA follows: TGCGCCAGCAGTGAAATACTAGCGGGGTCAACCGGGGAGCTGTTTTTT. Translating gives CASSEILAGSTGELFF.